The clone carrying this T cell receptor beta chain was recorded many times. Its matching antigen is unknown. These data come from a study of neurological immune-mediated disorders. Study-level findings and limits: As far as clinical or MRI features were concerned, none was associated with the multiple sclerosis repertoire cluster.

Germline V gene lookup returns CDR1 SGHRS and CDR2 YFSETQ. This CDR3 spans 15 amino acids. V trimming: 1 base; J trimming: 2 bases; junction bases outside the gene matches: 2. cDNA synthesis was performed by 5'RACE with 10-nucleotide random UMIs. A single run covered 15-18 subjects with over 180 million TCR-beta sequences. TCRdb reprocessed the 5' RACE reads with MiXCR, giving one entry per CDR3 protein. The sample yields 81,000 or so distinct CDR3 sequences, roughly 4.7% seen once. Input material: PBMCs. The chain couples TRBV5-1 to TRBJ2-3, with 9 bases identical to TRBD2. The clonotype was recovered from a woman aged 30 to 39 with multiple sclerosis. CDR3 nucleotide sequence: TGCGCCAGCAGCTTGCTAGCGGGGACCACAGATACGCAGTATTTT. It encodes CASSLLAGTTDTQYF. The full variable domain, with the rest looked up from reference TRBV5-1 and TRBJ2-3, is KAGVTQTPRYLIKTRGQQVTLSCSPISGHRSVSWYQQTPGQGLQFLFEYFSETQRNKGNFPGRFSGRQFSNSRSEMNVSTLELGDSALYLCASSLLAGTTDTQYFGPGTRLTVL.